The 12 T cell receptor beta chains in this list originate from one sample, sequenced in a study of Ad26.COV2.S vaccination and SARS-CoV-2 variants. Regarding treatment: about 20 received Ad26.COV2.S at low or high dose, single or two shots; 5 received placebo; per-sample allocation not given. Sampling took place 63 days after the first vaccine or placebo injection. TCRdb's copy holds only in-frame clones and misses some; the assay was immunoSEQ multiplex PCR. The sample holds approximately 460,000 clones; about 88% are singletons and the top ten take about 1.5%. The source was peripheral blood, collected in a trial of Ad26.COV2.S vaccine versus placebo. The receptors were gathered from a person between 18 and 65 years old who received the Ad26.COV2.S COVID-19 vaccine or a placebo.

CDR3 DNA sequence: TGTGCCACCCGAGCGACAGTTATACACCAATACGAGCAGTACTTC. It is translated as CATRATVIHQYEQYF. The gene calls are TRBV6-5 and TRBJ2-7; a possible D gene is TRBD1 (5 bases). The CDR3 spans 15 residues. Trimming took 10 bases from V and 4 from J, leaving 23 bases between them. From germline, CDR1 is MNHEY and CDR2 SVGAGI.

V gene TRBV7-9 combines with J gene TRBJ2-2; D is possibly TRBD2 (5 bases). This CDR3 region has 14 residues. V lost 2 bases and J 5 bases, leaving 9 bases between the germline ends. Germline V CDR1 and CDR2: SEHNR, FQNEAQ (reference sequence). The CDR3 sequence: CASSLIGVTGELFF. The CDR3 nucleotides are TGTGCCAGCAGCTTAATCGGGGTTACCGGGGAGCTGTTTTTT.

The chain recombines TRBV18 with TRBJ1-1; TRBD1 is a possible D gene (6 bases). The CDR3 spans 15 residues. Germline CDR1 and CDR2: KGHSH and LQKENI. The V gene lost 0 bases and the J gene lost 6 bases, with 14 bases spanning the gap. CDR3 in amino acids: CASSPPAGARAEAFF. For the CDR3, the DNA is TGTGCCAGCTCACCACCTGCGGGGGCAAGGGCTGAAGCTTTCTTT.

The chain carries TRBV6-6 and TRBJ1-2; the D is unclear. The V end lost 2 bases, the J end lost 8 bases, and 3 bases lay between the germline ends. This CDR3 is 10 amino acids long. The germline V gene encodes CDR1 MNHNY and CDR2 SVGAGI (reference sequence). The CDR3 spells CASSYEGYTF. The CDR3 region has the DNA TGTGCCAGCAGTTACGAAGGCTACACCTTC.

This chain links TRBV27 with TRBJ2-5; D call uncertain. With 5 bases removed from V and 5 bases from J, the gap between germline ends came to 12 bases. Per germline, CDR1 MNHEY and CDR2 SMNVEV (reference sequence). This CDR3 has 13 amino acids. CDR3 sequence: CASSIHRLETQYF. The CDR3 DNA follows: TGTGCCAGCAGTATCCACCGTTTGGAGACCCAGTACTTC.

The rearrangement links TRBV3-1 (or the pseudogene TRBV3-2) to TRBJ2-1, with D hard to call. Germline V gives CDR1 LGHDT, CDR2 YNNKEL (reference sequence). This CDR3 has 14 residues. Trimming cost V 0 bases and J 6 bases, with 9 bases left between them. The CDR3 DNA reads as TGTGCCAGCAGCCAAGATCTCAACCGCAATGAGCAGTTCTTC. It is translated as CASSQDLNRNEQFF.

J is TRBJ1-3 and V is TRBV9, with D perhaps matching TRBD1 (5 bases). The V gene's germline CDR1 is SGDLS and CDR2 YYNGEE. This CDR3 comprises 15 residues. V gave up 4 bases and J gave up 0 bases, with 11 bases separating them. Here the CDR3 DNA reads TGTGCCAGCAGCTCAACAGGCTACTCTGGAAACACCATATATTTT. The encoded protein is CASSSTGYSGNTIYF. Full variable domain (missing parts from reference TRBV9 and TRBJ1-3): DSGVTQTPKHLITATGQRVTLRCSPRSGDLSVYWYQQSLDQGLQFLIQYYNGEERAKGNILERFSAQQFPDLHSELNLSSLELGDSALYFCASSSTGYSGNTIYFGEGSWLTVV.

The chain couples TRBV6-2 or TRBV6-3 to TRBJ1-2; 12 bases are a match to TRBD1. CDR1 is MNHEY, CDR2 SVGEGT, per germline. Trimming removed 6 bases from V and 7 bases from J; junction bases left unmatched: 12. This CDR3 contains 16 residues. CDR3 coding DNA: TGTGCCAGCAGCCCCGCCTATGGGACAGGGGGCCTTGGCTACACCTTC. Protein: CASSPAYGTGGLGYTF.

V is TRBV2 and J is TRBJ1-1; tentatively, D is TRBD1 (5 bases). Trimming cost V 4 bases and J 11 bases, with 20 bases left between them. Germline CDR1 and CDR2: SNHLY and FYNNEI. The CDR3 consists of 14 residues. The CDR3 reads CASSGRDATRRAFF. The CDR3 coding sequence is TGTGCCAGCAGTGGGCGGGACGCCACCCGGCGGGCTTTCTTT.

The J gene is TRBJ2-7, the V gene TRBV7-2; D possibly corresponds to TRBD2 (5 bases). Per the germline V gene, CDR1 is SGHTA and CDR2 is FQGNSA. There are 15 residues in the CDR3. The V end lost 5 bases, the J end lost 2 bases, and 16 bases lay between the germline ends. CDR3 amino acids: CASSPQTEVAYEQYF. CDR3 DNA: TGTGCCAGCAGCCCCCAGACGGAGGTGGCCTACGAGCAGTACTTC.

V usage is TRBV6-1 and J usage is TRBJ1-4; no clear D gene. Germline V gene sequence: CDR1 MNHNS, CDR2 SASEGT. With 2 bases removed from V and 1 base from J, the gap between germline ends came to 5 bases. There are 14 residues in the CDR3. The CDR3 loop reads CASSESGTNEKLFF. In DNA form, the CDR3 reads TGTGCCAGCAGTGAATCAGGAACTAATGAAAAACTGTTTTTT.

The V gene is TRBV5-6, the J gene TRBJ1-1; a weak D match, TRBD1 (6 bases). The CDR3 contains 15 residues. CDR1 SGHDT and CDR2 YYEEEE come from the germline V gene. V was pared by 0 bases and J by 0 bases, with 9 bases between. CDR3 loop: CASSLDTGLNTEAFF. CDR3 bases: TGTGCCAGCAGCTTGGATACAGGGCTGAACACTGAAGCTTTCTTT.